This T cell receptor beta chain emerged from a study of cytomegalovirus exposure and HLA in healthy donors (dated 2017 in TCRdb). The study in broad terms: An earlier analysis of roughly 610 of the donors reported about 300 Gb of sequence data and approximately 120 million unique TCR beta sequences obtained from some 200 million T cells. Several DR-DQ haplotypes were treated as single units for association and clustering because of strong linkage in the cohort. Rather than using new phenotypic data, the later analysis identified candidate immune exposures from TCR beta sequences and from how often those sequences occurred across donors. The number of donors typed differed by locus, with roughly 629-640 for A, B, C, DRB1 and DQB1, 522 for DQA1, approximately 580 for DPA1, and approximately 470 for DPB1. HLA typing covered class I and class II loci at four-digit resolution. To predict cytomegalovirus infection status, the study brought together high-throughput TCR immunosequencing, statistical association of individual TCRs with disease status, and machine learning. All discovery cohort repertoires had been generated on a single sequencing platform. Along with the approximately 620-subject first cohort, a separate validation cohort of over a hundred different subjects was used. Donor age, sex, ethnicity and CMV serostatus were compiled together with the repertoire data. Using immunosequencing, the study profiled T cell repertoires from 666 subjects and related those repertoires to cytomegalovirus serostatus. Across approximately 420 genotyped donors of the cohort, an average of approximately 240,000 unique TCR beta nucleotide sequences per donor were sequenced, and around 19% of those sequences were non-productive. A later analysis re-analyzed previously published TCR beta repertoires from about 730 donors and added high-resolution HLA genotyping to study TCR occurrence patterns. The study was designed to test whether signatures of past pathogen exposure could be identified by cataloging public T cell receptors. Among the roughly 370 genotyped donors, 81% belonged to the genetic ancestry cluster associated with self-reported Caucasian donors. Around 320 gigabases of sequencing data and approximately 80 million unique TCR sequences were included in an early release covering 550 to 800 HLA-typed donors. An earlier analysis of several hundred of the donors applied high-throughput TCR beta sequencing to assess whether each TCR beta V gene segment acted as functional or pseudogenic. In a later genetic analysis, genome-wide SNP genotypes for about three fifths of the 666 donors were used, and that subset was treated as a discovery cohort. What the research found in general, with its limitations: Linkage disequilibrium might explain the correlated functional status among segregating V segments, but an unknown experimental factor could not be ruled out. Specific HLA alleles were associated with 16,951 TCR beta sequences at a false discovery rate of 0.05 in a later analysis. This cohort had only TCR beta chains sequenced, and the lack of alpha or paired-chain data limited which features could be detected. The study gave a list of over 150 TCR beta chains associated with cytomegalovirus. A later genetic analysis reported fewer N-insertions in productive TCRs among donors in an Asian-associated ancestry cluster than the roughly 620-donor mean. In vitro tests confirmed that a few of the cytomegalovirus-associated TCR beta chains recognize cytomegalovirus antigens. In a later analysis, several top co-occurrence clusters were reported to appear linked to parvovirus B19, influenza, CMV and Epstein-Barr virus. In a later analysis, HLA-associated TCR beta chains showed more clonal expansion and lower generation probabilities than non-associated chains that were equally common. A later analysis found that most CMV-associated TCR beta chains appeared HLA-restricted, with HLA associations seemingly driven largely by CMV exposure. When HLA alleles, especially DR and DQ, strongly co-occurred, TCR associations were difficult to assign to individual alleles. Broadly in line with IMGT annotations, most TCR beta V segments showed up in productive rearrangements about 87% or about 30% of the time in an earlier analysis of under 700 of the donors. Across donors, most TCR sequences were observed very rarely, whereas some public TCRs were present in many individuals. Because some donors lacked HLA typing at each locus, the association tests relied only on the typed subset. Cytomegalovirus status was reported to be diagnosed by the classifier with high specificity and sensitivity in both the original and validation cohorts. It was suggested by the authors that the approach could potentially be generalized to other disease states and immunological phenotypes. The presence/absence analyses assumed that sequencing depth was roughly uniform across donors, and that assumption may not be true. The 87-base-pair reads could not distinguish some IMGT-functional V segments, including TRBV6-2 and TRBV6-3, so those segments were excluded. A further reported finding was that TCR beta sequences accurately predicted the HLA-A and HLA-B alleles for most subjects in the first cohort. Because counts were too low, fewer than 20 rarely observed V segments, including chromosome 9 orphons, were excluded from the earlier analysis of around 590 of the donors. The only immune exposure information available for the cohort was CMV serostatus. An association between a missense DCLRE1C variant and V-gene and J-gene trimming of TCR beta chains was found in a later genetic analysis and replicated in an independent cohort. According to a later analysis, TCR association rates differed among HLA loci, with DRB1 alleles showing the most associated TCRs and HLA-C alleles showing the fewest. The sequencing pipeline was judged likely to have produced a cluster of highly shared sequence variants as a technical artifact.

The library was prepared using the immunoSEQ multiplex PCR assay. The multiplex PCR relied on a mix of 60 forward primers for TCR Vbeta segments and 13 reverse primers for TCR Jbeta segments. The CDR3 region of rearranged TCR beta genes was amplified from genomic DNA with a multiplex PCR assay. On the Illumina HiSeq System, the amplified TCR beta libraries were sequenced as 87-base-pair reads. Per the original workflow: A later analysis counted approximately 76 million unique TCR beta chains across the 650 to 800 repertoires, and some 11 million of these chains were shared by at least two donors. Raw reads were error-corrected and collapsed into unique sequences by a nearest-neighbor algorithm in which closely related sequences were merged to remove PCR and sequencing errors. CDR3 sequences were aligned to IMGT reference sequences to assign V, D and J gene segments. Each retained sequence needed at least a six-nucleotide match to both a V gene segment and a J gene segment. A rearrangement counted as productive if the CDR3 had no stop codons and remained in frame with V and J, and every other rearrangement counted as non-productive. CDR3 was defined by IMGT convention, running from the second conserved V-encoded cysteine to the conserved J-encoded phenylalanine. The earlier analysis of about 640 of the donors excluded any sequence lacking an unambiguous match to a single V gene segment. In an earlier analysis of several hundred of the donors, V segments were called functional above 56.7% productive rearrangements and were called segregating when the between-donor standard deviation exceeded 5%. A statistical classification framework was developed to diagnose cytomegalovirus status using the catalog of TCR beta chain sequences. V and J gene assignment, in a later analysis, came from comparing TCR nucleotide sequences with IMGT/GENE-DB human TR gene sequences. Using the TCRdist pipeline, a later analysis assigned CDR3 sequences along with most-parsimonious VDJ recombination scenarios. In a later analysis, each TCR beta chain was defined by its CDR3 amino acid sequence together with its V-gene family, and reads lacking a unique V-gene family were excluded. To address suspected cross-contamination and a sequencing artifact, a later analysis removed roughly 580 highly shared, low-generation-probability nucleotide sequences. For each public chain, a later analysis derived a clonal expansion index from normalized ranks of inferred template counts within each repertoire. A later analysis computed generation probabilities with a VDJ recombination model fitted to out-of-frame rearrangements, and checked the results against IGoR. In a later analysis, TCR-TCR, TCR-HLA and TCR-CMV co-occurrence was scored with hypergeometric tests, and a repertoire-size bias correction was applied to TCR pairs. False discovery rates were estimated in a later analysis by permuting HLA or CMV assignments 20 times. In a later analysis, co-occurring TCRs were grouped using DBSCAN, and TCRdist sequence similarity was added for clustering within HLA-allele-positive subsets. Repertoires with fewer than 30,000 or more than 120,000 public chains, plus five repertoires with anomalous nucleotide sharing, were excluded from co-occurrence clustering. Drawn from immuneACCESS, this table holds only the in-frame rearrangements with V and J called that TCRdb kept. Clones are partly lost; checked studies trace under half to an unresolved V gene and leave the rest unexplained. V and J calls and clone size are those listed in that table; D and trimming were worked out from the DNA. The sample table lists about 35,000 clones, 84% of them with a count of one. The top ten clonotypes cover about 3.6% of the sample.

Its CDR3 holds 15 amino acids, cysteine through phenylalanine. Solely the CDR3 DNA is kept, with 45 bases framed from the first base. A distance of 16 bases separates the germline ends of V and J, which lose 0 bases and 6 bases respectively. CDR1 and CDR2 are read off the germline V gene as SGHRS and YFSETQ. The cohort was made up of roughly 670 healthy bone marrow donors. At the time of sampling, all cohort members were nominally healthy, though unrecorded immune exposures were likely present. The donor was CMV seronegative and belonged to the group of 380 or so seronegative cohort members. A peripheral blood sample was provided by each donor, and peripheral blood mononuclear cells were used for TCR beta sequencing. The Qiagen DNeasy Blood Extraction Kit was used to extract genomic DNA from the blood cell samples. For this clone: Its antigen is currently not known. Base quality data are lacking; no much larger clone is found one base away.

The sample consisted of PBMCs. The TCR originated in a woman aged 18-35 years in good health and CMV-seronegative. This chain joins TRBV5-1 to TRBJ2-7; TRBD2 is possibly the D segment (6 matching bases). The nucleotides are TGCGCCAGCAGCTTGGCCGGCGGGGTGGCTCCCGAGCAGTACTTC. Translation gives CASSLAGGVAPEQYF.